The 21 T cell receptor beta chains presented below share a single source sample, sequenced in a study of blood T cell repertoires in COVID-19. Profiling relied on immunoSEQ multiplex PCR, and the TCRdb table lists in-frame clones only, not all of them. The sample lists around 140,000 clones; around 90% were seen once. The sequencing input was peripheral blood. Receptors originate from a woman aged 55-70 years with acute or convalescent COVID-19.

The chain combines TRBV19 with TRBJ1-3, with a weak D call TRBD1 (6 bases). V was clipped by 5 bases and J by 3 bases, with 20 bases between them. CDR1 and CDR2 from the germline V gene are LNHDA and SQIVND (reference sequence). The CDR3 runs to 17 residues. The CDR3 region is CASSLGRSGVFGNTIYF. The DNA for the CDR3 is TGTGCCAGTAGTCTCGGACGTTCAGGGGTATTTGGAAACACCATATATTTT.

CDR3 DNA sequence: TGTGCCAGTAGTTTACTAGCGGGGGTAAAGAATGAGCAGTTCTTC. Protein sequence: CASSLLAGVKNEQFF. The chain is built from TRBV19 and TRBJ2-1; the match to TRBD2 covers 11 bases. Germline V gene sequence: CDR1 LNHDA, CDR2 SQIVND (reference sequence). Trimming at V came to 5 bases and at J to 7 bases, leaving 7 bases not matched to a gene. The CDR3 loop spans 15 amino acids.

The gene calls are TRBV28 and TRBJ2-7; TRBD2 might be the D (7 bases). This CDR3 region has 15 residues. Between the trimmed V and J ends, which lost 6 bases and 2 bases, there was a span of 17 bases. Germline loops: CDR1 MDHEN, CDR2 SYDVKM. The CDR3 sequence is CASRATGRDAYEQYF. The CDR3 DNA sequence: TGTGCCAGCAGGGCCACAGGGAGGGATGCCTACGAGCAGTACTTC.

The chain recombines TRBV29-1 with TRBJ1-1, with a possible D match to TRBD1 (6 bases). Trimming cost V 3 bases and J 1 base, with 18 bases left between them. CDR1 and CDR2 (germline): SQVTM, ANQGSEA. The CDR3 extends over 16 amino acids. The CDR3 sequence is CSVEPPRGLRNTEAFF. Written as DNA, the CDR3 is TGCAGCGTTGAGCCCCCGAGGGGGTTGAGGAACACTGAAGCTTTCTTT.

V usage is TRBV5-1 and J usage is TRBJ1-1; the D gene is possibly TRBD1 (5 bases). This CDR3 is 15 amino acids long. V lost 0 bases and J lost 6, with 15 bases in between. The germline V gene encodes CDR1 SGHRS and CDR2 YFSETQ. The DNA of the CDR3 is TGCGCCAGCAGCTTGGGGGACGGGAGCGGGTCTGAAGCTTTCTTT. Its translation is CASSLGDGSGSEAFF.

V is TRBV7-2 and J is TRBJ2-7, with 10 bases matching TRBD1. V gave up 4 bases and J gave up 6 bases; unmatched junction bases: 6. In germline, CDR1 is SGHTA, CDR2 FQGNSA. CDR3 length: 14 amino acids. CDR3 nucleotides: TGTGCCAGCAGCTGGGTGGGGACAGGGGCCGAGCAGTACTTC. Its translation: CASSWVGTGAEQYF.

This chain links TRBV4-1 with TRBJ1-2; D is possibly TRBD1 (6 bases). This CDR3 contains 13 residues. Trimming cost V 3 bases and J 5 bases, with 10 bases left between them. Per the germline V gene, CDR1 is MGHRA and CDR2 is YSYEKL. DNA for the CDR3: TGCGCCAGCAGCCACTCAGGGGAGTATGGCTACACCTTC. This sequence encodes CASSHSGEYGYTF.

The chain uses TRBV28 and TRBJ2-7; the D is unclear. With 2 bases removed from V and 6 bases from J, the gap between germline ends came to 26 bases. The CDR3 is 18 amino acids. Germline-derived CDR1 and CDR2 are MDHEN and SYDVKM. The CDR3 nucleotides read TGTGCCAGCAGTTTACTGTACGGAGTCTCCTTCGTTGCGCCCGAGCAGTACTTC. It yields the protein CASSLLYGVSFVAPEQYF.

The V and J genes are TRBV29-1 and TRBJ2-3; D perhaps matches TRBD1 (6 bases). V was trimmed by 3 bases and J by 6 bases, leaving 16 bases between them. The CDR3 extends over 14 amino acids. Looked up from germline, CDR1 is SQVTM and CDR2 is ANQGSEA. The CDR3 DNA is TGCAGCGTTGAGCCCCAGGGGAACCGGGATACGCAGTATTTT. The encoded protein is CSVEPQGNRDTQYF.

The rearrangement joins TRBV5-6 to TRBJ1-5, with TRBD1 matching 7 bases. CDR1 and CDR2 (germline): SGHDT, YYEEEE. This CDR3 has 16 residues. After removal of 4 bases from V and 0 bases from J, the junction contained 7 bases not matched to a gene. The CDR3 DNA follows: TGTGCCAGCAGCCTTATGACAGGGAATAGCAATCAGCCCCAGCATTTT. Translation: CASSLMTGNSNQPQHF.

The genes are TRBV6-2 or TRBV6-3 and TRBJ2-7; D is possibly TRBD1 (5 bases). Germline loops: CDR1 MNHEY, CDR2 SVGEGT. The germline V and J ends were trimmed by 1 base and 6 bases, with 13 bases remaining between them. This CDR3 spans 14 amino acids. The CDR3 here is CASSYWGPAGEQYF. The CDR3, as DNA: TGTGCCAGCAGTTACTGGGGCCCGGCTGGCGAGCAGTACTTC.

This clone was recorded a few times. This chain uses TRBV13 with TRBJ1-2, with 8 bases aligning to TRBD1. Germline V gene lookup returns CDR1 PRHDT and CDR2 FYEKMQ (reference sequence). The CDR3 totals 14 residues. V was clipped by 5 bases and J by 4 bases; unmatched bases: 6. CDR3 sequence (DNA): TGTGCCAGCAGCCCCGGGACAGGTTTCTATGGCTACACCTTC. This gives the protein CASSPGTGFYGYTF.

This sequence joins TRBV29-1 and TRBJ2-5, with D perhaps TRBD2 (5 bases). The CDR3 spans 13 residues. Per the germline V gene, CDR1 is SQVTM and CDR2 is ANQGSEA. Trimming cost V 7 bases and J 0 bases, with 12 bases left between them. CDR3 bases: TGCAGCGCTAGCAGAGGAAACCAAGAGACCCAGTACTTC. Its protein product is CSASRGNQETQYF.

The gene calls are TRBV2 and TRBJ1-5; possible D gene TRBD1, 6 bases. Trimming cost V 8 bases and J 0 bases, with 11 bases left between them. CDR3 length equals 14 residues. Germline V gene sequence: CDR1 SNHLY, CDR2 FYNNEI. Written as DNA, the CDR3 is TGTGCCAGCCAAGGGACAATTAGCAATCAGCCCCAGCATTTT. Its protein is CASQGTISNQPQHF.

The chain uses TRBV7-2 and TRBJ2-1; D is possibly TRBD2 (5 bases). V lost 1 base and J lost 0, with 10 bases in between. The CDR3 extends over 16 amino acids. Germline V gene data show CDR1 as SGHTA and CDR2 as FQGNSA. The DNA for the CDR3 is TGTGCCAGCAGCTTAGTCGCAGGAGGCTCCTACAATGAGCAGTTCTTC. Translated: CASSLVAGGSYNEQFF.

The genes are TRBV29-1 and TRBJ2-7; the match to TRBD1 covers 8 bases. The germline gives CDR1 SQVTM, CDR2 ANQGSEA. V dropped 7 bases and J dropped 0; count of bases not matched to a gene: 5. The CDR3 has 13 residues. CDR3 coding DNA: TGCAGCGCCGATGGACAGGGCTCCTACGAGCAGTACTTC. This translates into CSADGQGSYEQYF.

The chain has TRBV4-3 and TRBJ2-1, with no clear D. The CDR3 extends over 14 amino acids. V lost 1 base and J 8 bases, leaving 12 bases between the germline ends. Germline-derived CDR1 and CDR2 are LGHNA and YSLEER. The CDR3: CASSQVGRSDEQFF. CDR3 coding DNA: TGCGCCAGCAGCCAAGTTGGTAGAAGCGATGAGCAGTTCTTC.

The chain has TRBV25-1 and TRBJ2-3; 8 nucleotides match TRBD2. This CDR3 has 16 residues. Trimming took 2 bases from V and 3 from J; bases not matched to a gene: 7. Germline V gene lookup returns CDR1 MGHDK and CDR2 SYGVNS. The CDR3 region has the DNA TGTGCCAGCAGTGAAATGACGGGGGGGCCGACAGATACGCAGTATTTT. Translated, it gives CASSEMTGGPTDTQYF. Supplemented by reference TRBV25-1 and TRBJ2-3, the full variable domain reads EADIYQTPRYLVIGTGKKITLECSQTMGHDKMYWYQQDPGMELHLIHYSYGVNSTEKGDLSSESTVSRIRTEHFPLTLESARPSHTSQYLCASSEMTGGPTDTQYFGPGTRLTVL.

The V call is TRBV7-2, the J call TRBJ1-5, with unresolved D. Deletions cut 3 bases from V and 4 bases from J, with 7 bases between. Germline V gives CDR1 SGHTA, CDR2 FQGNSA. The CDR3 extends over 13 amino acids. The chain's CDR3 is CASSFSANQPQHF. The DNA for the CDR3 is TGTGCCAGCAGCTTTTCCGCGAATCAGCCCCAGCATTTT.

V and J are TRBV5-4 and TRBJ1-1; 8 bases match TRBD1. Germline trimming cut 4 bases from V and 5 bases from J; bases unmatched to any gene: 7. Germline V gene lookup returns CDR1 SGHNT and CDR2 YYREEE (reference sequence). CDR3 length: 14 amino acids. The CDR3, as DNA: TGTGCCAGCAGCACAGACAGGGGAAGAACTGAAGCTTTCTTT. It encodes CASSTDRGRTEAFF.

The chain carries TRBV28 and TRBJ1-1; D perhaps matches TRBD1 (6 bases). From germline, CDR1 is MDHEN and CDR2 SYDVKM. The CDR3 is made up of 14 amino acids. With 3 bases removed from V and 3 bases from J, the gap between germline ends came to 11 bases. In nucleotides, the CDR3 is TGTGCCAGCAGTTTCGGGGGGCATGACACTGAAGCTTTCTTT. Its translation: CASSFGGHDTEAFF.